This TCR beta chain emerged from a study of response to subunit inactivated influenza vaccine. TCRdb recomputed calls from the RT-PCR reads with MiXCR, one row per CDR3 protein. Here the sample spans about 520,000 distinct CDR3 sequences, 10% to 11% being singletons. CDR1 MNHNS and CDR2 SASEGT come from the germline V gene. Trimming pared 2 bases from V and 5 bases from J, leaving 10 bases between. This CDR3 comprises 13 residues. J is TRBJ2-7 and V is TRBV6-1; D remains unclear. Sample: PBMCs from blood, taken roughly 45 days after vaccination. The source of this sequence is a man aged 50-60 years who received an inactivated influenza vaccine. The CDR3 reads CASSEPRPNEQYF. The CDR3 DNA sequence: TGTGCCAGCAGTGAACCTCGTCCTAACGAGCAGTACTTC.